The T cell receptor (beta chain) described here comes from a study of blood T cells in healthy people across ages. Germline V gene sequence: CDR1 SGHVS, CDR2 FQNEAQ. Trimming cost V 7 bases and J 2 bases; bases outside gene matches: 13. This CDR3 region has 18 residues. This clonotype is a singleton in its sample. Alongside a J-beta primer mix, a sample-barcoded 5' primer served in a second PCR lasting roughly 6 to 11 cycles. TCRdb re-called the 5' RACE reads through MiXCR, storing one row per CDR3 protein. The table has some 370,000 distinct CDR3 sequences, roughly half seen once. The V gene is TRBV7-8, the J gene TRBJ2-3; the match to TRBD2 covers 12 bases. The source of this sequence is a man between 60 and 70 years old in good health. The specimen sequenced was blood. CDR3 sequence: CASTPGLAGGANTDTQYF. Written as DNA, the CDR3 is TGTGCCAGCACCCCGGGTCTAGCGGGGGGGGCAAACACAGATACGCAGTATTTT. The full variable domain, its missing parts supplied by reference TRBV7-8 and TRBJ2-3, is GAGVSQSPRYKVAKRGQDVALRCDPISGHVSLFWYQQALGQGPEFLTYFQNEAQLDKSGLPSDRFFAERPEGSVSTLKIQRTQQEDSAVYLCASTPGLAGGANTDTQYFGPGTRLTVL.